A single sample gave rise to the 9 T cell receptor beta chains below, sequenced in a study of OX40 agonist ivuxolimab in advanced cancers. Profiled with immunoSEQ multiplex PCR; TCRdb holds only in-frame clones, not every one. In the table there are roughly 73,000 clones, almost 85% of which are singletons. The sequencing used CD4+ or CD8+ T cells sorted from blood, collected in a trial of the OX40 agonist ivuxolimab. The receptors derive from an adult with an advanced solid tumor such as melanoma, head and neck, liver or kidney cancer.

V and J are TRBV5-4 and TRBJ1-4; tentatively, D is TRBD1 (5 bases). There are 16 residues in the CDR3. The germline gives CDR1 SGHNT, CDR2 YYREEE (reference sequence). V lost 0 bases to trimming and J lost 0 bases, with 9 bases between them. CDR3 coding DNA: TGTGCCAGCAGCTTGGGGCACAGGTCAACTAATGAAAAACTGTTTTTT. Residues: CASSLGHRSTNEKLFF. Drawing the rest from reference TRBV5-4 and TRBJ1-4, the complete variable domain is ETGVTQSPTHLIKTRGQQVTLRCSSQSGHNTVSWYQQALGQGPQFIFQYYREEENGRGNFPPRFSGLQFPNYSSELNVNALELDDSALYLCASSLGHRSTNEKLFFGSGTQLSVL.

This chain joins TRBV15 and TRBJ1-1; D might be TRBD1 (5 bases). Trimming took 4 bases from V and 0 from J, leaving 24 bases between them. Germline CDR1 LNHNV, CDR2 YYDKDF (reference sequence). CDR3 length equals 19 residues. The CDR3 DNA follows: TGTGCCACCAGCACTATTCAGCAGGGTGGCCCCTTCCTGAACACTGAAGCTTTCTTT. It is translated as CATSTIQQGGPFLNTEAFF.

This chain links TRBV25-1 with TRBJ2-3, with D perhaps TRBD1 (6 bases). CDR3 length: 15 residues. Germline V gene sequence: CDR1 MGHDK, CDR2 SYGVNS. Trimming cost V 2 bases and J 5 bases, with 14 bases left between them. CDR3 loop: CASSEVQGGLDTQYF. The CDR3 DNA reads TGTGCCAGCAGTGAAGTACAGGGCGGGTTAGATACGCAGTATTTT.

CDR3 DNA sequence: TGTGCCACCCGAGGCAGGGTCTCTGGAAACACCATATATTTT. Translating it yields CATRGRVSGNTIYF. The gene calls are TRBV7-9 and TRBJ1-3, with a weak D call TRBD1 (5 bases). From germline, CDR1 is SEHNR and CDR2 FQNEAQ (reference sequence). The CDR3 contains 14 residues. Trimming took off 10 bases at V and 0 bases at J, with 13 bases between the two ends.

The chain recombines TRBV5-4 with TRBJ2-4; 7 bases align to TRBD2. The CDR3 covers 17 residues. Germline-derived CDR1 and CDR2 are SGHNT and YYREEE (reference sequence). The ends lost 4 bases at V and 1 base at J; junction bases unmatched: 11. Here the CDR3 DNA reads TGTGCCAGCAGCCTGGGGGGGATGGGTCCGGCCAAAAACATTCAGTACTTC. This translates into CASSLGGMGPAKNIQYF.

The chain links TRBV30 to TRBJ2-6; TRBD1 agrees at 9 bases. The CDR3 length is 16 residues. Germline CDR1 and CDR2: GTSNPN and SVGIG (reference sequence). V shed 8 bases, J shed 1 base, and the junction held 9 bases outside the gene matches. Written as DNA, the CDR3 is TGTGCCGGGGGAGGACAGGGGTTTTCTGGGGCCAACGTCCTGACTTTC. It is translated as CAGGGQGFSGANVLTF.

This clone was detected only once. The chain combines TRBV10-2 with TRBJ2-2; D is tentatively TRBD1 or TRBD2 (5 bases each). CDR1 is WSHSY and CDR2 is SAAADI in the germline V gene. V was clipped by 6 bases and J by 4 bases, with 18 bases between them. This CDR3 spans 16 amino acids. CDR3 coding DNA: TGCGCCAGCAGCTCCGGGACCCCGCGGAGCACCGGGGAGCTGTTTTTT. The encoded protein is CASSSGTPRSTGELFF.

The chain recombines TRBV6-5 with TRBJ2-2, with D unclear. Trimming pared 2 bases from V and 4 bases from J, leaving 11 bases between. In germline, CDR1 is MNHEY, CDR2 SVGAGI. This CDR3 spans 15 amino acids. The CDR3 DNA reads TGTGCCAGCAGTTACGATCCAGGAACCACCGGGGAGCTGTTTTTT. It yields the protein CASSYDPGTTGELFF.

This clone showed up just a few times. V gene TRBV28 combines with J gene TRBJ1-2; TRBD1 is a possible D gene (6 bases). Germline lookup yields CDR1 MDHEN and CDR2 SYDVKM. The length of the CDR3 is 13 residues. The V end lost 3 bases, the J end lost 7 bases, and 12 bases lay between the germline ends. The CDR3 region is CASSFRTAGGYTF. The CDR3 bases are TGTGCCAGCAGTTTTAGGACAGCTGGTGGCTACACCTTC.